The present T cell receptor beta chain was sequenced within a study of post-analysis software for immune sequencing data. Looking at the study overall: Recorded subtypes: relapsing-remitting, secondary progressive, progressive-relapsing; some patients unannotated.

Sequencing libraries made from TCR beta cDNA carried unique molecular identifiers. A population of roughly 0.9 to 11 million T cells gave rise to 400,000 to 550,000 cDNA molecules. TCRdb itself ran the PCR reads through MiXCR, one entry per CDR3 protein. The sample lists more than 500,000 distinct CDR3 sequences; roughly 34% were seen once. This CDR3 has 18 residues. After removal of 0 bases from V and 0 bases from J, the junction contained 10 bases not matched to a gene. CDR1 and CDR2 (germline): DFQATT, SNEGSKA (reference sequence). Notes on this clonotype: Its antigen is unidentified.

Study-level findings and limits: Multiple sclerosis patients had significantly lower normalized Chao1 diversity than controls. Elevated frequency relative to controls characterized roughly 5 TRBV segments in patients, TRBV5-6, TRBV5-1 and TRBV20-1 among them. Same-batch samples co-clustered strongly by F measure.

The TCR was taken from a girl aged 2-17 years with multiple sclerosis. This chain connects TRBV20-1 to TRBJ2-1; TRBD1 matches 8 bases. The sample comprised blood. This CDR3 reads CSARDPQTGANSYNEQFF. The CDR3 coding sequence is TGCAGTGCTAGAGATCCCCAGACAGGGGCCAACTCCTACAATGAGCAGTTCTTC.